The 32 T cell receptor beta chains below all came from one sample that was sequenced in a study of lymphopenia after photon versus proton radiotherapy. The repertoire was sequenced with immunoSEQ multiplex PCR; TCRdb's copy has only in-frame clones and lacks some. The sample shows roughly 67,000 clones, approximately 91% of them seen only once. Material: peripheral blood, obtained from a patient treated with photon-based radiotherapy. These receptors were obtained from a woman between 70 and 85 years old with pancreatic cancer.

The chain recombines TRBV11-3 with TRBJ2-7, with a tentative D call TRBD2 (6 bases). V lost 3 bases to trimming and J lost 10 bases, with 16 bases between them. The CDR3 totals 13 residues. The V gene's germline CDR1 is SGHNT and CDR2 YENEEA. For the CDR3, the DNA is TGTGCCAGCAGCTTTGCGGAACGCGGGACTCAGTACTTC. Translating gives CASSFAERGTQYF.

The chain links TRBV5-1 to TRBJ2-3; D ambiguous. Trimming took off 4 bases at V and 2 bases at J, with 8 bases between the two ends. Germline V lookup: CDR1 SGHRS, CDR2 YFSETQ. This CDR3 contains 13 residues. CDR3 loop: CASSPLTTDTQYF. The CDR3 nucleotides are TGCGCCAGCAGCCCGCTCACCACAGATACGCAGTATTTT.

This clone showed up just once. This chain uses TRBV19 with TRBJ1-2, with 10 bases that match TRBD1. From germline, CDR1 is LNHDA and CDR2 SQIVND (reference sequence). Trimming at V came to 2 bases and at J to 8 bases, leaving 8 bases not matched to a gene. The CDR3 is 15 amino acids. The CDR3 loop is CASSITGTGVSGYTF. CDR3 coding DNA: TGTGCCAGTAGTATAACCGGGACAGGGGTTTCGGGCTACACCTTC.

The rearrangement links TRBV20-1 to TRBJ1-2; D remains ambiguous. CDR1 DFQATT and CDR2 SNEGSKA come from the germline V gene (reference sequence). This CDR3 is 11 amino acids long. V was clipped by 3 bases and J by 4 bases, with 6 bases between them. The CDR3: CSASLSYGYTF. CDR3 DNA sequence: TGCAGTGCTAGTCTGTCCTATGGCTACACCTTC.

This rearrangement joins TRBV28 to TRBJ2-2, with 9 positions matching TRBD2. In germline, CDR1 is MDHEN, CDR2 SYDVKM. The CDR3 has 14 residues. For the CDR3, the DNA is TGTTCGATAGCGGGAGCCGCGAACACCGGGGAGCTGTTTTTT. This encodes CSIAGAANTGELFF.

This CDR3 is CASRTGQGWSYEQYF. In DNA form, the CDR3 reads TGTGCCAGCAGGACCGGACAGGGCTGGTCCTACGAGCAGTACTTC. This chain uses TRBV6-1 with TRBJ2-7; 8 nucleotides match TRBD1. V was pared by 6 bases and J by 1 base, with 8 bases of the junction left unmatched. CDR3 length: 15 amino acids. Germline CDR1 MNHNS, CDR2 SASEGT.

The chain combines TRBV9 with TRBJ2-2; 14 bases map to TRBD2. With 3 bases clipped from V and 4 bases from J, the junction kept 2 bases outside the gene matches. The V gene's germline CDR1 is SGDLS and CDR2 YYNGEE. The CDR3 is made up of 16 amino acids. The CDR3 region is CASSGGLAGVTGELFF. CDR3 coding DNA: TGTGCCAGCAGCGGGGGACTAGCGGGAGTCACCGGGGAGCTGTTTTTT. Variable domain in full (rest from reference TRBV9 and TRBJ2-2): DSGVTQTPKHLITATGQRVTLRCSPRSGDLSVYWYQQSLDQGLQFLIQYYNGEERAKGNILERFSAQQFPDLHSELNLSSLELGDSALYFCASSGGLAGVTGELFFGEGSRLTVL.

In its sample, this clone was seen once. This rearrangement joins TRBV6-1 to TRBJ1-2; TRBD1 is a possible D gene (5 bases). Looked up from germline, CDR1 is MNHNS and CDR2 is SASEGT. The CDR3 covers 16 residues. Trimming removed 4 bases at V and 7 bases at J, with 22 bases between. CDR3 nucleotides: TGTGCCAGCAGTGTACTTGCCTTTGGCAGGGCAGGTGGCTACACCTTC. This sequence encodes CASSVLAFGRAGGYTF.

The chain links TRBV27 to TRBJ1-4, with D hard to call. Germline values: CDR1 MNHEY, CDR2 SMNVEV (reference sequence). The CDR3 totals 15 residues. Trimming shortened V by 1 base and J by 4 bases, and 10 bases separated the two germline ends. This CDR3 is CASSLLGSGNEKLFF. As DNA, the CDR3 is TGTGCCAGCAGTTTATTGGGGTCCGGTAATGAAAAACTGTTTTTT.

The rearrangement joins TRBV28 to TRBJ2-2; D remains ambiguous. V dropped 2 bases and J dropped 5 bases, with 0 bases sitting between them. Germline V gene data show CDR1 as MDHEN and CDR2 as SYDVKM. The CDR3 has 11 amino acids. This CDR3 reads CASSLTGELFF. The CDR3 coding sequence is TGTGCCAGCAGTTTAACCGGGGAGCTGTTTTTT.

Here the CDR3 DNA reads TGTGCCAGCTCACCAGTGACAGGGGGTTTACACAATGAGCAGTTCTTC. Translated: CASSPVTGGLHNEQFF. J is TRBJ2-1 and V is TRBV18, with 9 bases aligning to TRBD1. The CDR3 length is 16 residues. Germline assignment: CDR1 KGHSH and CDR2 LQKENI. V was pared by 2 bases and J by 5 bases, with 7 bases of the junction left unmatched.

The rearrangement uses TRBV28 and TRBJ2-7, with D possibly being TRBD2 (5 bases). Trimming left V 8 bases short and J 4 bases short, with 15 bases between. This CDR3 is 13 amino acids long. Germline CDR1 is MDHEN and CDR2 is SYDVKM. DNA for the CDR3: TGTGCCAGCGGTGGACTGCCTTCTTACGAGCAGTACTTC. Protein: CASGGLPSYEQYF.

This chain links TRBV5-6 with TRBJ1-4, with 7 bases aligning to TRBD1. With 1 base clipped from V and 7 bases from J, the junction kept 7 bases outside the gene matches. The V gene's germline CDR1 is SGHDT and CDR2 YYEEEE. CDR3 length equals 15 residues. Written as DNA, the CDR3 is TGTGCCAGCAGCTTGTTGGTATCAGGGGGTGAAAAACTGTTTTTT. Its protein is CASSLLVSGGEKLFF.

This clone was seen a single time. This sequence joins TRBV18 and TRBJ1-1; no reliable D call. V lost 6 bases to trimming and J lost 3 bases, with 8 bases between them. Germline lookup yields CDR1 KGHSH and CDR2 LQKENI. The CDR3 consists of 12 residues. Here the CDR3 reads CASSLLDTEAFF. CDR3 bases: TGTGCCAGCTCGCTCCTCGACACTGAAGCTTTCTTT.

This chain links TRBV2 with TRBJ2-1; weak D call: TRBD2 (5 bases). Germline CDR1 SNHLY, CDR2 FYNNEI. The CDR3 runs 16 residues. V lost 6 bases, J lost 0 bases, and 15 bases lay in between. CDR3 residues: CASRERTLSSYNEQFF. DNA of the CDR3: TGTGCCAGCAGGGAAAGGACTCTTAGCTCCTACAATGAGCAGTTCTTC. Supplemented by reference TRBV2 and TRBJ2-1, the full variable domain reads EPEVTQTPSHQVTQMGQEVILRCVPISNHLYFYWYRQILGQKVEFLVSFYNNEISEKSEIFDDQFSVERPDGSNFTLKIRSTKLEDSAMYFCASRERTLSSYNEQFFGPGTRLTVL.

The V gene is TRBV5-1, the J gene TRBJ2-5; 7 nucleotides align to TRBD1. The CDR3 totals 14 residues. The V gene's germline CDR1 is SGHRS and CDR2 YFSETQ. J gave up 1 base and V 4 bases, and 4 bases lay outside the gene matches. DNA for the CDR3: TGCGCCAGCAGCCGGGACAGATTCCAAGAGACCCAGTACTTC. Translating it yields CASSRDRFQETQYF.

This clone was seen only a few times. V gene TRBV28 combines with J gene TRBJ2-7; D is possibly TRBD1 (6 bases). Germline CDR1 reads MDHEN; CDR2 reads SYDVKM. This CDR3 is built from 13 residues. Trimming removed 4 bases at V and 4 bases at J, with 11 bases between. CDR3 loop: CASSYRTAYEQYF. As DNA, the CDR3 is TGTGCCAGCAGTTATAGGACAGCATACGAGCAGTACTTC. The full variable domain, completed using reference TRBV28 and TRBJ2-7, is DVKVTQSSRYLVKRTGEKVFLECVQDMDHENMFWYRQDPGLGLRLIYFSYDVKMKEKGDIPEGYSVSREKKERFSLILESASTNQTSMYLCASSYRTAYEQYFGPGTRLTVT.

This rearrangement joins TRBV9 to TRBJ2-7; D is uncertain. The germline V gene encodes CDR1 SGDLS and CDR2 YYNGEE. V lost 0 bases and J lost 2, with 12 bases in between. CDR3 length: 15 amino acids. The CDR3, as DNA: TGTGCCAGCAGCGTAGCTACGGCTCTTCCCTACGAGCAGTACTTC. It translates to CASSVATALPYEQYF.

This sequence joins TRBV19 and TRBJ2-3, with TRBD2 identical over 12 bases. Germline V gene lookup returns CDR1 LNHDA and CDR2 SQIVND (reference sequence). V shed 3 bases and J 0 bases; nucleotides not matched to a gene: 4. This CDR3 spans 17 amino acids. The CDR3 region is CASSIGTSGYSTDTQYF. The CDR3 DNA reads TGTGCCAGTAGTATCGGGACTAGCGGGTATAGCACAGATACGCAGTATTTT.

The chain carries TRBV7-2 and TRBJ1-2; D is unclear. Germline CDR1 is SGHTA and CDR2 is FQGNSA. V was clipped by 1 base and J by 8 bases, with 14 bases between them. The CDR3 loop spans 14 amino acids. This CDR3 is CASSLDSGMRGYTF. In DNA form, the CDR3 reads TGTGCCAGCAGCTTAGACTCTGGAATGCGGGGCTACACCTTC.

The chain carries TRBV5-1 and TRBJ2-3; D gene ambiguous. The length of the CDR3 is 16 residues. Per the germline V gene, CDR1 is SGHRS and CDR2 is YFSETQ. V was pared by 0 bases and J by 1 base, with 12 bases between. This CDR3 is CASSLGSASRTDTQYF. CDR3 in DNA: TGCGCCAGCAGCTTGGGGTCGGCCTCTCGCACAGATACGCAGTATTTT. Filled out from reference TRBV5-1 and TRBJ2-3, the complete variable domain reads KAGVTQTPRYLIKTRGQQVTLSCSPISGHRSVSWYQQTPGQGLQFLFEYFSETQRNKGNFPGRFSGRQFSNSRSEMNVSTLELGDSALYLCASSLGSASRTDTQYFGPGTRLTVL.

CDR3 residues: CASSSGTITYEQYF. The CDR3 DNA is TGTGCCAGCAGTTCCGGGACTATCACCTACGAGCAGTACTTC. The chain has TRBV28 and TRBJ2-7, with 7 bases matching TRBD2. Germline CDR1 reads MDHEN; CDR2 reads SYDVKM. The CDR3 length is 14 residues. V trimming: 4 bases; J trimming: 2 bases; junction bases outside the gene matches: 5.

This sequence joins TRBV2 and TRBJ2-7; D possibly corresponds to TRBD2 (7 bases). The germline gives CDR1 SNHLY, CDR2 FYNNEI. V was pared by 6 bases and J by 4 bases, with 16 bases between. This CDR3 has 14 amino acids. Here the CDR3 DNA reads TGTGCCAGCAGAGGAGGAGGGGGGGAATACGAGCAGTACTTC. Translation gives CASRGGGGEYEQYF.

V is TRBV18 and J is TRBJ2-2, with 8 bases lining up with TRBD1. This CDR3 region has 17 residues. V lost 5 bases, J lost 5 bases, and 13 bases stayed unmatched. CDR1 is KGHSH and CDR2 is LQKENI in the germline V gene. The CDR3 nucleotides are TGTGCCAGCTCATCCCTAGCCCCGGGACAGGTGACCGGGGAGCTGTTTTTT. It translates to CASSSLAPGQVTGELFF. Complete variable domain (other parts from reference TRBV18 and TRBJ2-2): NAGVMQNPRHLVRRRGQEARLRCSPMKGHSHVYWYRQLPEEGLKFMVYLQKENIIDESGMPKERFSAEFPKEGPSILRIQQVVRGDSAAYFCASSSLAPGQVTGELFFGEGSRLTVL.

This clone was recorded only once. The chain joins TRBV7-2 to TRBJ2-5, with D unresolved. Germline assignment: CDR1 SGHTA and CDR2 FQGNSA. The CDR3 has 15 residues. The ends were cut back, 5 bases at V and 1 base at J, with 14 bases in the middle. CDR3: CASSRQMTFQETQYF. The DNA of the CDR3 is TGTGCCAGCAGCCGTCAAATGACATTCCAAGAGACCCAGTACTTC. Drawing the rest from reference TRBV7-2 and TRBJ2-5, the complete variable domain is GAGVSQSPSNKVTEKGKDVELRCDPISGHTALYWYRQSLGQGLEFLIYFQGNSAPDKSGLPSDRFSAERTGGSVSTLTIQRTQQEDSAVYLCASSRQMTFQETQYFGPGTRLLVL.

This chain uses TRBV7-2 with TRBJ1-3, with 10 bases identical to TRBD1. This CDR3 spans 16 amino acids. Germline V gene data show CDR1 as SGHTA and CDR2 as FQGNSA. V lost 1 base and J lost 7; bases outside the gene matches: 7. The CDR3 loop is CASSLDTGQGSNTIYF. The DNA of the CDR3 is TGTGCCAGCAGCTTAGACACGGGACAGGGGAGCAACACCATATATTTT.

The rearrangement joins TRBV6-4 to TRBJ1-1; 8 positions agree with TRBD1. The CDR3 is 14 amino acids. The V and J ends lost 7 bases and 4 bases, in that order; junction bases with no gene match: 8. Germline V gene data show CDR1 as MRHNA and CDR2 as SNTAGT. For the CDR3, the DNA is TGTGCCAGCAAGGACAGGGCGGGGGGCACTGAAGCTTTCTTT. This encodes CASKDRAGGTEAFF.

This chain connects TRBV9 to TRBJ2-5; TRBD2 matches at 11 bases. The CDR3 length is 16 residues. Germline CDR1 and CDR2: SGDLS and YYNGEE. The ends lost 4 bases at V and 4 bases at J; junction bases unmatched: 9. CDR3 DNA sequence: TGTGCCAGCAGCCCGACCCCTGGACTAGCGGGAGAGACCCAGTACTTC. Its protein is CASSPTPGLAGETQYF.

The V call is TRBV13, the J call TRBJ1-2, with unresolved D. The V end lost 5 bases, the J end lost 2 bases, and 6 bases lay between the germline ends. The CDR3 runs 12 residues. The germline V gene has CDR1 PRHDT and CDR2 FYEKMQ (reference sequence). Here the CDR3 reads CASSVQNYGYTF. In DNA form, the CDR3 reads TGTGCCAGCAGCGTGCAGAACTATGGCTACACCTTC.

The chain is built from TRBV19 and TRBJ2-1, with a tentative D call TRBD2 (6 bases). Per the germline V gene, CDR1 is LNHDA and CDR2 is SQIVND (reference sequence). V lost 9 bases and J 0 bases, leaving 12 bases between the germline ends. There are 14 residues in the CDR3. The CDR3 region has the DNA TGTGCCAGCGGGGCGGGGAGCTCCTACAATGAGCAGTTCTTC. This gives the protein CASGAGSSYNEQFF. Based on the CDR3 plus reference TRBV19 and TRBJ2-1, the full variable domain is DGGITQSPKYLFRKEGQNVTLSCEQNLNHDAMYWYRQDPGQGLRLIYYSQIVNDFQKGDIAEGYSVSREKKESFPLTVTSAQKNPTAFYLCASGAGSSYNEQFFGPGTRLTVL.

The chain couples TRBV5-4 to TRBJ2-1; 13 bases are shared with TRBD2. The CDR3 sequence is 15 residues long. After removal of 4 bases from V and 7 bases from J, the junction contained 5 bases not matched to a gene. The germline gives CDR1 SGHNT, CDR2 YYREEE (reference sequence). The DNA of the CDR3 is TGTGCCAGCAGCCCACGGACTAGCGGGAGTAATGAGCAGTTCTTC. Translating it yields CASSPRTSGSNEQFF.

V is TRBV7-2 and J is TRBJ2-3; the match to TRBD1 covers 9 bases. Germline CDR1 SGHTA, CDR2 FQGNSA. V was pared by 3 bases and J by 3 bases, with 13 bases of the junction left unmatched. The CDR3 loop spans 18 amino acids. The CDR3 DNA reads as TGTGCCAGCAGCTTGCGTGGGAACAGGGGGCAATGGACAGATACGCAGTATTTT. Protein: CASSLRGNRGQWTDTQYF.